This TCR beta chain appears in the sequencing data of a study of T cell responses to AZD1222 COVID-19 vaccine. Second-dose groups at about 4 or about 12 weeks were pooled. The protocol was immunoSEQ multiplex PCR, while the TCRdb copy is restricted to in-frame clones and leaves out a portion. The table lists approximately 150,000 clones, about 90% of them singletons. The CDR3 runs 13 residues. The germline V and J ends were trimmed by 5 bases and 8 bases, with 13 bases remaining between them. Per germline, CDR1 MNHEY and CDR2 SVGAGI. This chain links TRBV6-5 with TRBJ2-1; possible D gene TRBD2, 5 bases. This specimen was peripheral blood, taken 28 days after the second AZD1222 dose. The source is an adult who received the AZD1222 COVID-19 vaccine. The DNA of the CDR3 is TGTGCCAGCAGTCCTTTCATCGGGGATGAGCAGTTCTTC. It translates to CASSPFIGDEQFF.